The entry below gives a single T cell receptor beta chain sequence along with its context. The antigen is unknown. This record comes from a study of cytomegalovirus exposure and HLA in healthy donors. Study results and caveats: In a later analysis, V- and J-gene trimming of beta chains associated with a DCLRE1C missense variant, replicated independently. Later on, an analysis tied 15,000 to 20,000 TCR beta sequences to HLA alleles at 0.05 false discovery rate. Accurate HLA-A and HLA-B prediction from TCR beta sequences was reported for most subjects.

The PCR was carried out with 60 Vbeta primers and 13 Jbeta primers. Original analysis: Approximately 12 million of around 85 million unique TCR beta chains were shared, per a later count. This table comes from immunoSEQ multiplex PCR, and its TCRdb copy is limited to in-frame clones, with some not included. V, J and clone size are those of that table, while D and trimming were read from the DNA. The sample consists of approximately 190,000 clones, 82% of them appearing once. This CDR3 region has 16 residues. The V gene end was trimmed by 5 bases and the J gene end by 4 bases; junction bases not matched to a gene: 9. CDR1 is LNHDA and CDR2 is SQIVND in the germline V gene (reference sequence).

The receptor was isolated from a woman in her forties or fifties in good health and CMV-seropositive. Specimen: PBMCs. The rearrangement links TRBV19 to TRBJ2-1; 9 bases match TRBD1. CDR3: CASSPRDRGYYNEQFF. CDR3 DNA: TGTGCCAGTAGTCCCCGAGACAGGGGGTATTACAATGAGCAGTTCTTC.